This T cell receptor (beta chain) was profiled in a study of OX40 agonist ivuxolimab in advanced cancers. Study in general: Aged about 23 to 80 with a mean of roughly 63 years, they were under 85% male.

Assay: immunoSEQ multiplex PCR; the TCRdb copy retains only in-frame clones and omits some. Altogether around 63,000 clones are present, 92% being singletons, with the ten largest covering around 25%. Germline CDR1 is MNHEY and CDR2 is SVGAGI. V lost 5 bases, J lost 6 bases, and 17 bases lay in between. The CDR3 runs 15 residues. On this clone: The antigen remains undetermined.

The study's findings and limits: Among the nonresponders, some also had low normalized T-cell clonal expansion.

This receptor was obtained from an adult with an advanced solid tumor such as melanoma, head and neck, liver or kidney cancer. This chain connects TRBV6-5 to TRBJ1-5; D is uncertain. Specimen: CD4+ or CD8+ T cells sorted from blood, collected in a trial of the OX40 agonist ivuxolimab. The CDR3 here is CASSTPRAPGQPQHF. The CDR3 DNA reads as TGTGCCAGCAGTACTCCCCGGGCCCCCGGTCAGCCCCAGCATTTT.